Below are 27 T cell receptor beta chains sequenced from a single sample in a study of patients and donors after allogeneic stem cell transplantation. Each CDR3 protein is one row after TCRdb ran MiXCR on the RT-PCR reads. The sample lists approximately 410,000 distinct CDR3 sequences, roughly 16% occurring once. The sample consisted of blood, either unsorted or a sorted T cell fraction (not recorded which). The source of these receptors is a human donor who was either an allogeneic HSCT recipient or a stem cell or donor lymphocyte infusion donor (not recorded which). It is not recorded whose cells these are; they may come from a transplant donor.

This clonotype was seen a few times. This chain connects TRBV27 to TRBJ1-6; D may be TRBD1 (5 bases). Germline lookup yields CDR1 MNHEY and CDR2 SMNVEV (reference sequence). Between the trimmed V and J ends, which lost 4 bases and 7 bases, there was a span of 8 bases. This CDR3 has 13 amino acids. CDR3 nucleotide sequence: TGTGCCAGCAGTTGGACAATCAATTCACCCCTCCACTTT. Translation: CASSWTINSPLHF.

The V and J genes are TRBV5-6 and TRBJ2-1; TRBD2 agrees at 14 bases. The CDR3 is 16 residues long. The germline V gene has CDR1 SGHDT and CDR2 YYEEEE. The ends lost 2 bases at V and 5 bases at J; junction bases unmatched: 3. In DNA form, the CDR3 reads TGTGCCAGCAGCTTCGGGACTAGCGGGAGCAACAATGAGCAGTTCTTC. It codes for CASSFGTSGSNNEQFF. The full variable domain, in which reference TRBV5-6 and TRBJ2-1 provide the parts outside the CDR3, is DAGVTQSPTHLIKTRGQQVTLRCSPKSGHDTVSWYQQALGQGPQFIFQYYEEEERQRGNFPDRFSGHQFPNYSSELNVNALLLGDSALYLCASSFGTSGSNNEQFFGPGTRLTVL.

The chain couples TRBV4-1 to TRBJ1-5; tentative D call: TRBD1 (5 bases). Germline CDR1 reads MGHRA; CDR2 reads YSYEKL. Trimming took off 4 bases at V and 8 bases at J, with 9 bases between the two ends. The CDR3 covers 12 residues. In DNA form, the CDR3 reads TGCGCCAGCAGCCGGGGGTCTGAGCCCCAGCATTTT. This sequence encodes CASSRGSEPQHF.

This clonotype was recorded a few times. The chain joins TRBV7-2 to TRBJ2-5; 7 bases map to TRBD2. The CDR3 spans 14 residues. After removal of 5 bases from V and 4 bases from J, the junction contained 7 bases not matched to a gene. Germline V CDR1 and CDR2: SGHTA, FQGNSA. The CDR3, as DNA: TGTGCCAGCAGCCCCCGGGGGGTCGGAGAGACCCAGTACTTC. Translated: CASSPRGVGETQYF.

This clonotype was recorded many times. The chain uses TRBV4-1 and TRBJ2-3; D might be TRBD2 (6 bases). The CDR3 sequence is 13 residues long. CDR1 and CDR2 (germline): MGHRA, YSYEKL. Trimming stripped 1 base from V and 8 bases from J, with 10 bases between. CDR3 sequence: CASSQAVGGTQYF. Here the CDR3 DNA reads TGCGCCAGCAGCCAAGCCGTCGGGGGTACGCAGTATTTT.

This clonotype showed up many times. The chain joins TRBV4-2 to TRBJ2-5, with 11 bases identical to TRBD2. J gave up 3 bases and V 0 bases, and 12 bases lay outside the gene matches. Germline loops: CDR1 LGHNA, CDR2 YNFKEQ. The CDR3 is made up of 19 amino acids. For the CDR3, the DNA is TGTGCCAGCAGCCAAGAGATCCTTCTAGCGGGGGGTGGAGAAGAGACCCAGTACTTC. Translating gives CASSQEILLAGGGEETQYF.

This clonotype came up a few times. The gene calls are TRBV29-1 and TRBJ2-2, with 9 bases that match TRBD2. This CDR3 spans 15 amino acids. V gave up 3 bases and J gave up 6 bases; unmatched junction bases: 8. Germline V CDR1 and CDR2: SQVTM, ANQGSEA. The CDR3 sequence: CSVDRRGGQAGELFF. The DNA for the CDR3 is TGCAGCGTTGATCGGCGGGGGGGCCAGGCCGGGGAGCTGTTTTTT.

The V call is TRBV15, the J call TRBJ1-6, with 8 bases fitting TRBD1. Unmatched junction bases numbered 11, after V lost 0 bases and J lost 7 bases. This CDR3 region has 18 residues. The germline CDR1 and CDR2 sequences are LNHNV and YYDKDF (reference sequence). CDR3: CATSRDGMRQGNNSPLHF. The CDR3 DNA reads TGTGCCACCAGCAGAGATGGGATGAGACAGGGGAACAATTCACCCCTCCACTTT.

V and J are TRBV5-1 and TRBJ2-7, with D unclear. This CDR3 spans 19 amino acids. Germline V lookup: CDR1 SGHRS, CDR2 YFSETQ. Deletions cut 5 bases from V and 0 bases from J, with 27 bases between. CDR3 in DNA: TGCGCCAGCAGTTCGATTGGGCTCCCCCCCAATCACACCTCCTACGAGCAGTACTTC. Protein sequence: CASSSIGLPPNHTSYEQYF.

The CDR3 loop is CASSESRGLNTEAFF. In DNA, the CDR3 is TGTGCCAGCAGTGAAAGCAGGGGGCTGAACACTGAAGCTTTCTTT. The chain couples TRBV2 to TRBJ1-1, with 8 positions matching TRBD1. CDR3 size: 15 residues. Germline loops: CDR1 SNHLY, CDR2 FYNNEI. The junction had 2 bases not matched to a gene; V was cut back by 2 bases and J by 0 bases. The full variable domain, rest sourced from reference TRBV2 and TRBJ1-1, is EPEVTQTPSHQVTQMGQEVILRCVPISNHLYFYWYRQILGQKVEFLVSFYNNEISEKSEIFDDQFSVERPDGSNFTLKIRSTKLEDSAMYFCASSESRGLNTEAFFGQGTRLTVV.

The chain joins TRBV29-1 to TRBJ1-1; possible D gene TRBD1, 5 bases. The V gene lost 5 bases and the J gene lost 1 base, with 11 bases spanning the gap. CDR3 size: 13 residues. Germline V gives CDR1 SQVTM, CDR2 ANQGSEA. The CDR3 is CSVSGRANTEAFF. CDR3 sequence (DNA): TGCAGCGTTTCGGGACGGGCGAACACTGAAGCTTTCTTT.

This clonotype was recorded at least ten times. V is TRBV28 and J is TRBJ2-7; 7 nucleotides match TRBD2. CDR3 length equals 12 residues. With V trimmed by 3 bases and J by 5 bases, 1 base remained unmatched. The germline gives CDR1 MDHEN, CDR2 SYDVKM. CDR3 amino acids: CASSFGGDEQYF. CDR3 coding DNA: TGTGCCAGCAGTTTTGGGGGGGACGAGCAGTACTTC.

The sample holds one count of this clonotype. In DNA, the CDR3 is TGCGCCAGCAGAACCGACAGGGTAAACAATGAGCAGTTCTTC. Its protein product is CASRTDRVNNEQFF. The chain combines TRBV5-1 with TRBJ2-1; 7 bases are shared with TRBD1. The CDR3 extends over 14 amino acids. The J segment lost 5 bases and the V segment lost 5 bases, leaving 7 bases of the junction unmatched. Germline V gene data show CDR1 as SGHRS and CDR2 as YFSETQ.

The chain is built from TRBV24-1 and TRBJ2-3, with D possibly being TRBD1 (7 bases). Germline CDR1 reads KGHDR; CDR2 reads SFDVKD. Trimming removed 5 bases from V and 6 bases from J, with 14 bases in between. The CDR3 runs to 14 residues. DNA of the CDR3: TGTGCCACCAGTGCCCAGGGGGGAGGCGATACGCAGTATTTT. The encoded protein is CATSAQGGGDTQYF.

This chain uses TRBV12-3 or TRBV12-4 with TRBJ1-5; perhaps TRBD1 as D (5 bases). The CDR3 sequence is 11 residues long. The V end was cut by 3 bases, the J end by 11 bases, with 8 bases between. The CDR3 region has the DNA TGTGCCAGCAGTTTGAGGGGATCCCAGCATTTT. This gives the protein CASSLRGSQHF.

This clonotype showed up just a few times. The chain joins TRBV9 to TRBJ1-1; tentatively, D is TRBD1 (6 bases). Germline CDR1 SGDLS, CDR2 YYNGEE. V dropped 6 bases and J dropped 1 base, with 13 bases sitting between them. The CDR3 consists of 14 residues. The CDR3 loop is CASTEGGGNTEAFF. Written as DNA, the CDR3 is TGTGCCAGCACCGAAGGGGGGGGGAACACTGAAGCTTTCTTT. Drawing the rest from reference TRBV9 and TRBJ1-1, the complete variable domain is DSGVTQTPKHLITATGQRVTLRCSPRSGDLSVYWYQQSLDQGLQFLIQYYNGEERAKGNILERFSAQQFPDLHSELNLSSLELGDSALYFCASTEGGGNTEAFFGQGTRLTVV.

The CDR3 sequence: CASTRTSAVGEQYF. Written as DNA, the CDR3 is TGTGCCAGCACCCGGACTAGCGCGGTCGGCGAGCAGTACTTC. The chain carries TRBV12-3 or TRBV12-4 and TRBJ2-7, with 9 positions matching TRBD2. V was pared by 7 bases and J by 6 bases, with 10 bases of the junction left unmatched. The CDR3 runs 14 residues.

This clonotype was detected a few times. This rearrangement joins TRBV20-1 to TRBJ2-7; 11 bases are a match to TRBD2. Germline V lookup: CDR1 DFQATT, CDR2 SNEGSKA (reference sequence). Unmatched junction bases numbered 5, after V lost 0 bases and J lost 4 bases. This CDR3 is built from 15 residues. CDR3 sequence (DNA): TGCAGTGCTAGAGATACTAGCGGGAGTGTTTACGAGCAGTACTTC. Its translation is CSARDTSGSVYEQYF.

The CDR3 sequence: CASDRGRGSEQFF. In DNA, the CDR3 is TGTGCCTCCGACAGGGGAAGGGGCAGCGAGCAGTTCTTC. The V gene is TRBV19, the J gene TRBJ2-1; 8 bases line up with TRBD1. CDR1 and CDR2 from the germline V gene are LNHDA and SQIVND (reference sequence). The CDR3 contains 13 residues. The trim removed 11 bases at V and 10 bases at J, leaving 13 bases unmatched. Supplemented by reference TRBV19 and TRBJ2-1, the full variable domain reads DGGITQSPKYLFRKEGQNVTLSCEQNLNHDAMYWYRQDPGQGLRLIYYSQIVNDFQKGDIAEGYSVSREKKESFPLTVTSAQKNPTAFYLCASDRGRGSEQFFGPGTRLTVL.

This clonotype was detected ten times or more. The V call is TRBV4-1, the J call TRBJ2-7; D is possibly TRBD2 (7 bases). V was pared by 4 bases and J by 7 bases, with 11 bases between. CDR3 size: 12 residues. Germline V gene lookup returns CDR1 MGHRA and CDR2 YSYEKL. CDR3 loop: CASSLRGGEQYF. The CDR3, as DNA: TGCGCCAGCAGCCTCAGGGGAGGGGAGCAGTACTTC.

This clonotype was counted only a few times. The chain has TRBV12-5 and TRBJ1-1; D is ambiguous. The V gene's germline CDR1 is LGHNT and CDR2 FRNRAP. V lost 3 bases, J lost 5 bases, and 10 bases lay in between. CDR3 length equals 13 residues. CDR3 nucleotide sequence: TGTGCTAGTGGTTTCGGTGGTGGGACTGAAGCTTTCTTT. This translates into CASGFGGGTEAFF.

The J gene is TRBJ1-2, the V gene TRBV5-1; D call uncertain. The germline V gene has CDR1 SGHRS and CDR2 YFSETQ. The CDR3 covers 14 residues. V was clipped by 4 bases and J by 5 bases, with 15 bases between them. CDR3 sequence: CASSPEVGWYGYTF. Written as DNA, the CDR3 is TGCGCCAGCAGCCCGGAGGTGGGATGGTATGGCTACACCTTC. Full variable domain (remainder filled in from reference TRBV5-1 and TRBJ1-2): KAGVTQTPRYLIKTRGQQVTLSCSPISGHRSVSWYQQTPGQGLQFLFEYFSETQRNKGNFPGRFSGRQFSNSRSEMNVSTLELGDSALYLCASSPEVGWYGYTFGSGTRLTVV.

A few counts support this clonotype. Here the CDR3 reads CASSLRDQETQYF. CDR3 nucleotide sequence: TGTGCCAGCAGCTTGCGGGACCAAGAGACCCAGTACTTC. The rearrangement uses TRBV11-2 and TRBJ2-5, with D perhaps TRBD2 (5 bases). This CDR3 comprises 13 residues. Germline V gene lookup returns CDR1 SGHAT and CDR2 FQNNGV. Deletions cut 3 bases from V and 0 bases from J, with 5 bases between. Full variable domain (rest looked up from reference TRBV11-2 and TRBJ2-5): EAGVAQSPRYKIIEKRQSVAFWCNPISGHATLYWYQQILGQGPKLLIQFQNNGVVDDSQLPKDRFSAERLKGVDSTLKIQPAKLEDSAVYLCASSLRDQETQYFGPGTRLLVL.

The rearrangement uses TRBV12-3 or TRBV12-4 and TRBJ1-5, with TRBD1 as a possible D gene (5 bases). CDR3 length equals 13 residues. Trimming removed 4 bases from V and 7 bases from J, with 11 bases in between. The CDR3 loop is CASSYQRDQPQHF. DNA for the CDR3: TGTGCCAGCAGTTACCAAAGGGACCAGCCCCAGCATTTT.

This clonotype turned up a few times. The gene calls are TRBV18 and TRBJ1-1, with 8 nucleotides matching TRBD1. The CDR3 extends over 15 amino acids. Germline V CDR1 and CDR2: KGHSH, LQKENI. The J segment lost 4 bases and the V segment lost 3 bases, leaving 7 bases of the junction unmatched. Here the CDR3 DNA reads TGTGCCAGCTCACCCACCATCGGACAGGGCACTGAAGCTTTCTTT. Translating gives CASSPTIGQGTEAFF.

The sample holds a few counts of this clonotype. The gene calls are TRBV12-5 and TRBJ1-1, with a tentative D call TRBD1 (5 bases). This CDR3 comprises 12 residues. The germline CDR1 and CDR2 sequences are LGHNT and FRNRAP. V was cut by 6 bases and J by 5 bases, with 10 bases left in between. The CDR3 bases are TGTGCTAGTGGGAAGGGGTATACTGAAGCTTTCTTT. It yields the protein CASGKGYTEAFF.

The chain employs TRBV24-1 and TRBJ2-1; TRBD2 matches at 11 bases. The CDR3 totals 16 residues. With 4 bases clipped from V and 7 bases from J, the junction kept 8 bases outside the gene matches. Germline CDR1 reads KGHDR; CDR2 reads SFDVKD. CDR3 in amino acids: CATSDPTSGTRNEQFF. For the CDR3, the DNA is TGTGCCACCAGTGACCCGACTAGCGGGACACGGAATGAGCAGTTCTTC.